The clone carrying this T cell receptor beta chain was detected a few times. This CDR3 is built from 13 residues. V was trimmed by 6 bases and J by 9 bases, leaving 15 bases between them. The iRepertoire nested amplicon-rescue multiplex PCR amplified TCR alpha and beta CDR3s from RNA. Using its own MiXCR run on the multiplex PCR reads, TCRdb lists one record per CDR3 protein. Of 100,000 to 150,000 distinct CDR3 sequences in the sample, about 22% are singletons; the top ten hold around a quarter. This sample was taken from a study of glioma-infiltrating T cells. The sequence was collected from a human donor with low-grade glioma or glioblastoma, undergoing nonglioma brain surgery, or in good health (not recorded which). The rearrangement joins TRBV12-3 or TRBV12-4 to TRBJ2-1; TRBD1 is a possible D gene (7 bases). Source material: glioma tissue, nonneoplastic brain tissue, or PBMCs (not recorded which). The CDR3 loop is CASSPGGPSEQFF. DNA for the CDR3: TGTGCCAGCAGCCCAGGGGGGCCGAGTGAGCAGTTCTTC.